These T cell receptor beta chains were read from a single sample in a study of blood T cell repertoires in COVID-19. Clones were read by immunoSEQ multiplex PCR, and TCRdb kept only the in-frame ones, dropping some. The table records just over 300,000 clones, around nine tenths of them present only once. The material sequenced was peripheral blood. The receptors were gathered from a woman under 40 with COVID-19, enrolled during active disease. Each CDR3 is given with its conserved first and last residue. Fields, in order: J gene, V gene, clone size, D gene, CDR3 protein, CDR3 DNA. A D gene is named only where the DNA matches it firmly. The listing skips clone size in some rows; elsewhere it reads once, few, many or a size class.

TRBJ1-5,TRBV5-1,-,-,CASSSGDSNQPQHF,TGCGCCAGCAGCTCGGGGGATAGCAATCAGCCCCAGCATTTT
TRBJ2-3,TRBV5-4,once,-,CASSLARITDTQYF,TGTGCCAGCAGCTTGGCCAGAATCACAGATACGCAGTATTTT
TRBJ2-2,TRBV6-5,-,-,CASSYQNTGELFF,TGTGCCAGCAGTTACCAGAACACCGGGGAGCTGTTTTTT
TRBJ2-7,TRBV7-8,-,-,CASSLGAGYYEQYF,TGTGCCAGCAGTTTAGGGGCCGGATATTACGAGCAGTACTTC
TRBJ2-1,TRBV3-1/TRBV3-2,-,-,CASSQGRSYNEQFF,TGTGCCAGCAGCCAAGGGAGGTCCTACAATGAGCAGTTCTTC
TRBJ2-3,TRBV18,-,TRBD2,CASSPPSGDTQYF,TGTGCCAGCTCACCCCCTAGCGGAGATACGCAGTATTTT
TRBJ1-2,TRBV19,-,-,CASFSRRPGDGYTF,TGTGCCAGTTTCTCCAGACGCCCCGGGGATGGCTACACCTTC
TRBJ1-1,TRBV30,once,-,CAWRGPWANTEAFF,TGTGCCTGGAGGGGCCCATGGGCAAACACTGAAGCTTTCTTT
TRBJ1-3,TRBV18,-,-,CASSPGPANSGNTIYF,TGTGCCAGCTCACCAGGGCCAGCCAACTCTGGAAACACCATATATTTT
TRBJ1-5,TRBV2,-,TRBD1,CASSRRQGNQPQHF,TGTGCCAGCAGTAGGCGACAGGGAAATCAGCCCCAGCATTTT
TRBJ1-2,TRBV5-4,-,-,CASSGMTANYGYTF,TGTGCCAGCAGCGGAATGACAGCTAACTATGGCTACACCTTC
TRBJ1-1,TRBV5-4,-,-,CASTGSFLLGTEAFF,TGTGCCAGCACAGGGTCCTTCCTCTTAGGCACTGAAGCTTTCTTT
TRBJ1-1,TRBV7-2,-,TRBD1,CASSPQTGLSTEAFF,TGTGCCAGCAGCCCCCAGACAGGGCTGTCCACTGAAGCTTTCTTT
TRBJ1-2,TRBV5-1,-,TRBD1,CASSLASFPGGDGYTF,TGCGCCAGCAGCTTAGCAAGCTTCCCAGGGGGCGATGGCTACACCTTC
TRBJ1-2,TRBV10-3,-,-,CAISESNRDGGYTF,TGTGCCATCAGTGAGTCAAACAGGGATGGTGGCTACACCTTC
TRBJ1-1,TRBV11-3,-,TRBD1,CASHSGTGGGRDTEAFF,TGTGCCAGCCATTCCGGGACAGGGGGCGGAAGGGACACTGAAGCTTTCTTT
TRBJ1-1,TRBV30,-,-,CAWSAGPSVEAFF,TGTGCCTGGAGTGCAGGGCCCTCGGTTGAAGCTTTCTTT
TRBJ1-2,TRBV2,-,-,CASRLLGEGGLPYGYTF,TGTGCCAGCCGCCTGCTAGGGGAGGGGGGTCTTCCCTATGGCTACACCTTC
TRBJ1-1,TRBV19,-,-,CASSSGSGGELGTEAFF,TGTGCCAGTAGTAGTGGTTCGGGGGGAGAATTAGGCACTGAAGCTTTCTTT
TRBJ1-1,TRBV19,-,-,CASSRGRGNTEAFF,TGTGCCAGTAGTAGGGGCAGGGGGAACACTGAAGCTTTCTTT
TRBJ1-2,TRBV6-5,-,TRBD1,CASRGQGFYTF,TGTGCCAGCAGGGGACAGGGTTTCTACACCTTC
TRBJ1-6,TRBV27,-,-,CASSLSRFPGQGSPLHF,TGTGCCAGCAGTTTATCAAGATTCCCGGGCCAGGGATCACCCCTCCACTTT
TRBJ1-1,TRBV20-1,-,-,CSASPNRDGPEAFF,TGCAGTGCTAGTCCCAACAGGGACGGACCAGAAGCTTTCTTT
TRBJ2-2,TRBV11-3,once,-,CASSPSGSDTGELFF,TGTGCCAGCAGCCCTTCGGGTTCAGACACCGGGGAGCTGTTTTTT
TRBJ1-1,TRBV4-1,-,TRBD1,CASSPVGQGVEAFF,TGCGCCAGCAGCCCGGTTGGACAGGGCGTTGAAGCTTTCTTT
TRBJ1-1,TRBV2,-,TRBD1,CASFDRDRNTEAFF,TGTGCCAGCTTTGACCGGGACAGGAACACTGAAGCTTTCTTT
TRBJ2-2,TRBV24-1,-,-,CATSRQDTGELFF,TGTGCCACCAGCCGACAGGATACCGGGGAGCTGTTTTTT
TRBJ1-2,TRBV10-3,once,-,CATSDQWGLSYGYTF,TGTGCCACCTCAGATCAGTGGGGACTCAGCTATGGCTACACCTTC
TRBJ1-2,TRBV7-3,-,-,CASSSPGAYGYTF,TGTGCCAGCAGCTCTCCAGGGGCCTATGGCTACACCTTC
TRBJ2-7,TRBV11-3,-,-,CASSLLSVDEQYF,TGTGCCAGCAGCTTACTCAGTGTGGACGAGCAGTACTTC
TRBJ1-1,TRBV19,once,-,CASIATGFGDTEAFF,TGTGCCAGTATCGCGACAGGTTTTGGGGACACTGAAGCTTTCTTT
TRBJ2-5,TRBV5-1,-,-,CASSLDPGLQETQYF,TGCGCCAGCAGCTTGGATCCAGGGTTGCAGGAGACCCAGTACTTC
TRBJ2-1,TRBV6-1,-,-,CASSERAGSYNEQFF,TGTGCCAGCAGTGAGCGGGCTGGCTCCTACAATGAGCAGTTCTTC
TRBJ2-3,TRBV7-9,-,TRBD1,CASLTRDREDTQYF,TGTGCCAGTCTGACCCGGGACAGGGAAGATACGCAGTATTTT
TRBJ1-2,TRBV3-1/TRBV3-2,-,-,CASSPRTNYGYTF,TGTGCCAGCAGCCCCCGTACTAACTATGGCTACACCTTC
TRBJ2-5,TRBV19,once,-,CASSINNQETQYF,TGTGCCAGTAGTATTAACAACCAAGAGACCCAGTACTTC
TRBJ2-7,TRBV11-2,once,-,CASRAMSYYEQYF,TGTGCCAGCAGAGCCATGAGTTACTACGAGCAGTACTTC
TRBJ2-3,TRBV9,-,-,CASSVVGRGTTDTQYF,TGTGCCAGCAGCGTAGTAGGGCGGGGAACCACAGATACGCAGTATTTT
TRBJ1-2,TRBV7-2,once,TRBD1,CASSPGGPSNYGYTF,TGTGCCAGCAGCCCAGGGGGCCCATCCAACTATGGCTACACCTTC
TRBJ2-5,TRBV7-8,once,-,CASSPLHREETQYF,TGTGCCAGCAGCCCCCTTCACAGAGAAGAGACCCAGTACTTC
TRBJ1-2,TRBV18,-,-,CASSPAGTANYGYTF,TGTGCCAGCTCACCAGCCGGTACAGCTAACTATGGCTACACCTTC
TRBJ1-1,TRBV2,-,TRBD1,CASSPTTGENTEAFF,TGTGCCAGCAGCCCCACAACAGGGGAAAACACTGAAGCTTTCTTT
TRBJ1-2,TRBV6-2/TRBV6-3,once,-,CASSYQGAYYGYTF,TGTGCCAGCAGTTACCAGGGCGCCTACTATGGCTACACCTTC
TRBJ2-5,TRBV6-5,-,TRBD1,CASSTDRGETQYF,TGTGCCAGCAGCACAGACAGGGGCGAGACCCAGTACTTC
TRBJ1-1,TRBV28,-,TRBD1,CASSTGGDTEAFF,TGTGCCAGCAGCACAGGGGGGGACACTGAAGCTTTCTTT
TRBJ1-3,TRBV4-1,once,TRBD1,CASSQLGTGWKNTIYF,TGCGCCAGCAGCCAACTTGGGACAGGGTGGAAAAACACCATATATTTT
TRBJ1-3,TRBV6-5,-,-,CASSDWGVRNTIYF,TGTGCCAGCAGCGATTGGGGGGTTAGAAACACCATATATTTT
TRBJ2-3,TRBV7-9,-,-,CASSPPGFSTDTQYF,TGTGCCAGCAGCCCTCCGGGATTTAGCACAGATACGCAGTATTTT
TRBJ2-5,TRBV27,-,-,CASSFAGRRETQYF,TGTGCCAGCAGTTTTGCCGGACGGAGGGAGACCCAGTACTTC
TRBJ2-5,TRBV5-4,-,TRBD1,CASSAPTGQGGETQYF,TGTGCCAGCAGCGCCCCAACAGGACAGGGTGGTGAGACCCAGTACTTC
TRBJ1-1,TRBV30,-,-,CAWRQGADTEAFF,TGTGCCTGGAGACAAGGGGCAGACACTGAAGCTTTCTTT
TRBJ2-6,TRBV5-1,-,TRBD2,CASSWSSGVDSGANVLTF,TGCGCCAGCAGCTGGTCTAGCGGGGTTGACTCTGGGGCCAACGTCCTGACTTTC